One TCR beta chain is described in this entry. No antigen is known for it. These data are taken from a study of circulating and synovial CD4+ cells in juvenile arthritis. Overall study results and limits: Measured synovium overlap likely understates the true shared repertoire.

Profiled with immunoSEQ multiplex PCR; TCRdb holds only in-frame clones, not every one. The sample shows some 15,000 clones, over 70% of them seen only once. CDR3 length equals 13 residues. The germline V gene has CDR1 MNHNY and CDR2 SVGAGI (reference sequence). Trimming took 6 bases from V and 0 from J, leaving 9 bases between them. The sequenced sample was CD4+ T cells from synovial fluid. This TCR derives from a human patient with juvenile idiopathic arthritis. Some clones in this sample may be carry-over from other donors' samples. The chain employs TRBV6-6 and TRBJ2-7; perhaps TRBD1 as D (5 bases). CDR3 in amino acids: CASRTTDSYEQYF. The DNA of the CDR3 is TGTGCCAGCAGGACGACAGACTCCTACGAGCAGTACTTC.